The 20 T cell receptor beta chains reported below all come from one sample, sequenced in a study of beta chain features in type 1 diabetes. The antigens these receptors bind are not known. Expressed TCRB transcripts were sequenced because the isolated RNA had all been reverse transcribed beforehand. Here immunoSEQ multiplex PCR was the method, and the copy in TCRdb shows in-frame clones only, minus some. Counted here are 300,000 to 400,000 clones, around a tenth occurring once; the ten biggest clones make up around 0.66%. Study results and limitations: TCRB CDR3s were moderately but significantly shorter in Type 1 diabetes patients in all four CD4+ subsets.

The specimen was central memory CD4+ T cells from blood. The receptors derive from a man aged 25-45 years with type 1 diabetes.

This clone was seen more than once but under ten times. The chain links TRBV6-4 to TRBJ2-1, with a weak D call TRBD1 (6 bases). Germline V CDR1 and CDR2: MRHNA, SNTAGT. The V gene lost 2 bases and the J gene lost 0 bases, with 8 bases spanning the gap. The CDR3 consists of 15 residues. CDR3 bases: TGTGCCAGCAGTGACGAACAGGGCTCCTACAATGAGCAGTTCTTC. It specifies CASSDEQGSYNEQFF.

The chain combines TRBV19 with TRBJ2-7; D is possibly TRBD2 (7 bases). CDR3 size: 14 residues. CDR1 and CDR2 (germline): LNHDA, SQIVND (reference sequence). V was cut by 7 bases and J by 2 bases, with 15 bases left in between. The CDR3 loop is CASTPGGSPYEQYF. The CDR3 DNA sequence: TGTGCCAGTACCCCGGGGGGCTCCCCCTACGAGCAGTACTTC. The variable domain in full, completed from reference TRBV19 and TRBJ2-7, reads DGGITQSPKYLFRKEGQNVTLSCEQNLNHDAMYWYRQDPGQGLRLIYYSQIVNDFQKGDIAEGYSVSREKKESFPLTVTSAQKNPTAFYLCASTPGGSPYEQYFGPGTRLTVT.

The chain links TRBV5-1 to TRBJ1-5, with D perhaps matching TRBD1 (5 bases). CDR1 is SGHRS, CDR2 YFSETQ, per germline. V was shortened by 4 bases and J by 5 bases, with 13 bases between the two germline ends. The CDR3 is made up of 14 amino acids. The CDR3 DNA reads TGCGCCAGCAGCGCAACAGGAGATGATCAGCCCCAGCATTTT. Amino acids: CASSATGDDQPQHF.

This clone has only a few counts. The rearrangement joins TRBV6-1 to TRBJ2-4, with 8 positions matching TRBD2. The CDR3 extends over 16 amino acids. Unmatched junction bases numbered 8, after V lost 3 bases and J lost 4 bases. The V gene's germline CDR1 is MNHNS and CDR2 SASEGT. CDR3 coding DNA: TGTGCCAGCAGTGACGGGGGGGTTCTCCTAAAAAACATTCAGTACTTC. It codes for CASSDGGVLLKNIQYF.

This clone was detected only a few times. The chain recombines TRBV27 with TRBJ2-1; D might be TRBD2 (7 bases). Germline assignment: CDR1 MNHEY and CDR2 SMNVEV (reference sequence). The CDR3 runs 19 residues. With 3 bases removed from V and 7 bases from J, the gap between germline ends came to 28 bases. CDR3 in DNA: TGTGCCAGCAGTTTCTGGGGGGGCAGGGGATACCGGGAGCCAAATGAGCAGTTCTTC. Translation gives CASSFWGGRGYREPNEQFF.

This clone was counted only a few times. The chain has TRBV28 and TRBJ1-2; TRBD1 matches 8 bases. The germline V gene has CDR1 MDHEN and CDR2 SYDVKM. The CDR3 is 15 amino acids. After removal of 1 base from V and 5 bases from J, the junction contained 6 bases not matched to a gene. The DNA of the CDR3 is TGTGCCAGCAGTTTATACAGGGGGTTGTATTATGGCTACACCTTC. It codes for CASSLYRGLYYGYTF.

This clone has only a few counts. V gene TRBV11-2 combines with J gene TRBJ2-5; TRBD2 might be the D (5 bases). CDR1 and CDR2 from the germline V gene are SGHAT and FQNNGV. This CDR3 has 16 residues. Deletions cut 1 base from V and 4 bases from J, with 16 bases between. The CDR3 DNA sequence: TGTGCCAGCAGCTTAGGTATCGGTGCGGGTGGAGAGACCCAGTACTTC. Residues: CASSLGIGAGGETQYF.

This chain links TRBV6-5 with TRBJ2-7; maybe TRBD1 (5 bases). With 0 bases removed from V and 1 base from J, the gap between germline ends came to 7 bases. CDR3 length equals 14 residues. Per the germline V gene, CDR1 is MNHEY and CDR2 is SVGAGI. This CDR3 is CASSYSPGSYEQYF. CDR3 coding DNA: TGTGCCAGCAGTTACTCACCAGGGTCCTACGAGCAGTACTTC.

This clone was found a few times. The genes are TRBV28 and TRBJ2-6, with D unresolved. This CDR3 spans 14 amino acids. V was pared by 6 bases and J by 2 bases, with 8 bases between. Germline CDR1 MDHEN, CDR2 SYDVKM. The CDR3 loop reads CASSPLAGANVLTF. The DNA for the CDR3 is TGTGCCAGCAGCCCACTGGCTGGGGCCAACGTCCTGACTTTC.

CDR3 nucleotides: TGTGCCAGCAGTGGACAGGGGATGAATCAGCCCCAGCATTTT. Encoded protein: CASSGQGMNQPQHF. The chain carries TRBV2 and TRBJ1-5; 8 nucleotides line up with TRBD1. The ends lost 4 bases at V and 4 bases at J; junction bases unmatched: 3. Germline V gene data show CDR1 as SNHLY and CDR2 as FYNNEI. The CDR3 spans 14 residues.

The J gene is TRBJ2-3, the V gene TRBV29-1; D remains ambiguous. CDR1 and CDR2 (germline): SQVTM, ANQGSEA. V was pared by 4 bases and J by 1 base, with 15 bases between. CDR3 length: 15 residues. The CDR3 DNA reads TGCAGCGTTGCGATCGGGTCAGACCGCACAGATACGCAGTATTTT. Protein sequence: CSVAIGSDRTDTQYF.

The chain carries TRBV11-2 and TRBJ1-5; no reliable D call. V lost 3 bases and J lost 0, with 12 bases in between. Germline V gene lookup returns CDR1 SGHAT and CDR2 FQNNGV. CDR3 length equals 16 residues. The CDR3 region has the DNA TGTGCCAGCAGCTTGCGGTCCGGGGATAGCAATCAGCCCCAGCATTTT. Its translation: CASSLRSGDSNQPQHF.

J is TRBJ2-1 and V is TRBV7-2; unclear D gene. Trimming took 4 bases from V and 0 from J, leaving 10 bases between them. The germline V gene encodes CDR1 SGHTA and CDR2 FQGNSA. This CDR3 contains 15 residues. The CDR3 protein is CASSSLPSSYNEQFF. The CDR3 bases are TGTGCCAGCAGCTCCCTCCCGAGCTCCTACAATGAGCAGTTCTTC.

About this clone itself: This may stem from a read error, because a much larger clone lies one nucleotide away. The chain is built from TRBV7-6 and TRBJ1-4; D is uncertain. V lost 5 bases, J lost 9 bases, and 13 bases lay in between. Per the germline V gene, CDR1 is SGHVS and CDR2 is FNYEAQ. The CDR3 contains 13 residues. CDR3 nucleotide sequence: TGTGCCAGCAGCGTAAGGAGTTCAAAAAAACTGTTTTTT. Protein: CASSVRSSKKLFF.

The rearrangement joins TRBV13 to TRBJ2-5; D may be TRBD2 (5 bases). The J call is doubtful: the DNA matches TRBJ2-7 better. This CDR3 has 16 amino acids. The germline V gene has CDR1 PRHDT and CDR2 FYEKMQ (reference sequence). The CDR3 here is CASSFLASGSVYEQYF. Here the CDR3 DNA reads TGTGCCAGCAGCTTCCTAGCATCAGGTAGTGTCTACGAGCAGTACTTC.

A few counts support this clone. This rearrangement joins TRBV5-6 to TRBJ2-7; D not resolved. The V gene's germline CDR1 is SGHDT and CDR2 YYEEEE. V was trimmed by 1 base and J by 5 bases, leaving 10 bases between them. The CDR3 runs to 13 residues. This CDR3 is CASSLSWSDEQYF. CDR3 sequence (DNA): TGTGCCAGCAGCTTGAGCTGGAGTGACGAGCAGTACTTC.

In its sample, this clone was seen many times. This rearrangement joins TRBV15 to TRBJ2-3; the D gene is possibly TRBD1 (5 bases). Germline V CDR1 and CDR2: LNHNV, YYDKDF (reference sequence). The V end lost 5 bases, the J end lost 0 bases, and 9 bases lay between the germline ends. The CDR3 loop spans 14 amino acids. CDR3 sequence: CATSVAGSTDTQYF. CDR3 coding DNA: TGTGCCACCAGCGTTGCAGGGAGCACAGATACGCAGTATTTT.

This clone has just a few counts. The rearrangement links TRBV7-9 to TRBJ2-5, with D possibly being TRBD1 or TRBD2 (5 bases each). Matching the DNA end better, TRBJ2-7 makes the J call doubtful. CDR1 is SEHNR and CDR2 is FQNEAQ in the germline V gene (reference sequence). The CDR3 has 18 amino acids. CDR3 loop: CASSPLRVLGRVTYEQYF. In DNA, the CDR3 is TGTGCCAGCAGCCCCCTTAGGGTCCTGGGACGCGTTACCTACGAGCAGTACTTC.

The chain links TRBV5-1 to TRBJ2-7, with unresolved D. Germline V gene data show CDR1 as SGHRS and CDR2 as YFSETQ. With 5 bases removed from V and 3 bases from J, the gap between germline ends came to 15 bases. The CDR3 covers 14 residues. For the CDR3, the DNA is TGCGCCAGCAGTCTGGAGTCCTCTCGCTACGAGCAGTACTTC. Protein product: CASSLESSRYEQYF.

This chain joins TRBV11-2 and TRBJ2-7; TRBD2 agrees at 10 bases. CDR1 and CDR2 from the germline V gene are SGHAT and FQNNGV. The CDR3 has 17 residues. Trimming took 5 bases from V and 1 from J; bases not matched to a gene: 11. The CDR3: CASSIAAGSGGSYEQYF. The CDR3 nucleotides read TGTGCCAGCAGCATAGCAGCGGGTAGCGGGGGGTCCTACGAGCAGTACTTC.